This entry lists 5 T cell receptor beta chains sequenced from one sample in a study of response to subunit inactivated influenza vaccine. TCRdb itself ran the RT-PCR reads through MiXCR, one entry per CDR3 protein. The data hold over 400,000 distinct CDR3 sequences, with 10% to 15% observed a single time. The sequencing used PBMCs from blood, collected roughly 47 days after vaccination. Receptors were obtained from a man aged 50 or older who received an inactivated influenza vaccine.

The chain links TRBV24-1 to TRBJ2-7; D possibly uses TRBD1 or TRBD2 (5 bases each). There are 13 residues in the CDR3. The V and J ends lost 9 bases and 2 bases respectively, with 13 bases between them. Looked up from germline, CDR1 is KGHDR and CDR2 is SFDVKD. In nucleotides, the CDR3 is TGTGCCACCGGGACGGACACAACCTACGAGCAGTACTTC. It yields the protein CATGTDTTYEQYF.

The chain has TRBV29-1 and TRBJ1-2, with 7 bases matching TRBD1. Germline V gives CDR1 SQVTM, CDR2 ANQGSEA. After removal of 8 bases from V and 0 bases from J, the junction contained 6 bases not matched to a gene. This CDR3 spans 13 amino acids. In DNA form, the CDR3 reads TGCAGCTCCAGCCAGGGGGCTAACTATGGCTACACCTTC. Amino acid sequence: CSSSQGANYGYTF.

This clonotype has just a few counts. The CDR3 DNA reads TGTGCCAGCAGCCTTCCTCCAGGGACTCAGGGCAGGGTCTCAAATGGCTACACCTTC. Protein product: CASSLPPGTQGRVSNGYTF. The chain is built from TRBV13 and TRBJ1-2; TRBD1 is a possible D gene (5 bases). Germline CDR1 is PRHDT and CDR2 is FYEKMQ (reference sequence). This CDR3 is built from 19 residues. With 5 bases removed from V and 6 bases from J, the gap between germline ends came to 31 bases.

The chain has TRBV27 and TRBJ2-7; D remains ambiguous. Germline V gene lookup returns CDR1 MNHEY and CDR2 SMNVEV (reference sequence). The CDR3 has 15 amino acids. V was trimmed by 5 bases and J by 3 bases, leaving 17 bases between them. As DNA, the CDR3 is TGTGCCAGCAGTCCTTCAGCACCCCCGAACTACGAGCAGTACTTC. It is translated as CASSPSAPPNYEQYF.

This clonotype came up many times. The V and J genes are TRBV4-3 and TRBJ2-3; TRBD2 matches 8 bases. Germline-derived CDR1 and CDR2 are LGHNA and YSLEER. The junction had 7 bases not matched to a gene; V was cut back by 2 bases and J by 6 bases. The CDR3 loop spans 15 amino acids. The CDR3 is CASSQTGGGADTQYF. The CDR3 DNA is TGCGCCAGCAGCCAAACGGGGGGGGGAGCGGATACGCAGTATTTT.